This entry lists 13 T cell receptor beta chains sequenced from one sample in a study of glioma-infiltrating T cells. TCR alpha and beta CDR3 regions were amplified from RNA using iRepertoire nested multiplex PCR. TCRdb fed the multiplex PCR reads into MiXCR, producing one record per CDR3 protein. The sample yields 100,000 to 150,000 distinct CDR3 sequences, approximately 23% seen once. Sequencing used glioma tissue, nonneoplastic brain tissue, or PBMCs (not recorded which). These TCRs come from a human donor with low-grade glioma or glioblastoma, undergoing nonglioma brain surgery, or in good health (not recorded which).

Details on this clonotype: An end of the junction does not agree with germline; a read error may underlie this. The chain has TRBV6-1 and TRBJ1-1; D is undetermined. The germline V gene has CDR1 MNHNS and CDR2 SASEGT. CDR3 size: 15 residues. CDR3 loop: CASSTPLGPLKRASF. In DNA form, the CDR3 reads TGTGCCAGCAGCACTCCCCTAGGTCCCCTGAAAAGAGCTTCCTTT.

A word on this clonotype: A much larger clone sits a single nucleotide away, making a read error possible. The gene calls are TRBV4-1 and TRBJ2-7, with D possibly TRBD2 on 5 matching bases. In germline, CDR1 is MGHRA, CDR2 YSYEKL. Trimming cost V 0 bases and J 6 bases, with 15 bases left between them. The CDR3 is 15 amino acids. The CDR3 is CASSQENFPSREQYF. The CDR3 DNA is TGCGCCAGCAGCCAAGAAAACTTTCCTAGCCGCGAGCAGTACTTC.

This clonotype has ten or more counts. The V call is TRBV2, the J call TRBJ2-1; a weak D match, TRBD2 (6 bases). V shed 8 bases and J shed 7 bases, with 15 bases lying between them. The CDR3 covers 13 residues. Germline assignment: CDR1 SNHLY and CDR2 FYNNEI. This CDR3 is CASGLAPSNEQFF. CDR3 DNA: TGTGCCAGCGGTCTAGCGCCCTCAAATGAGCAGTTCTTC. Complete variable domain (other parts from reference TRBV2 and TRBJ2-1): EPEVTQTPSHQVTQMGQEVILRCVPISNHLYFYWYRQILGQKVEFLVSFYNNEISEKSEIFDDQFSVERPDGSNFTLKIRSTKLEDSAMYFCASGLAPSNEQFFGPGTRLTVL.

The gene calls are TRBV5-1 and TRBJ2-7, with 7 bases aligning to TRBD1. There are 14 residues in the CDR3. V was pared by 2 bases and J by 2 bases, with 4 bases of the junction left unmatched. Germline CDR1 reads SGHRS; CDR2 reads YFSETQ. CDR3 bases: TGCGCCAGCAGCTTTTCGGGACAGACCTACGAGCAGTACTTC. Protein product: CASSFSGQTYEQYF.

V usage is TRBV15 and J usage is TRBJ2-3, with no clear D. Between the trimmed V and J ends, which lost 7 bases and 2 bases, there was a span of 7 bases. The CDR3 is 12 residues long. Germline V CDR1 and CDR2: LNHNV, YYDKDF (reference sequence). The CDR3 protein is CATNGPTDTQYF. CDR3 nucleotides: TGTGCCACCAACGGCCCCACAGATACGCAGTATTTT.

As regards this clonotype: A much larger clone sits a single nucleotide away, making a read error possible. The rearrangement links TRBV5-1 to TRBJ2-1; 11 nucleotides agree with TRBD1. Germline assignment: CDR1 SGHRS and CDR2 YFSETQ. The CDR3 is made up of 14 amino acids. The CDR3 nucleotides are TGCGCCAGCAGCTCCCGGGACAGGGGGAATGAGCGGTTCTTC. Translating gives CASSSRDRGNERFF.

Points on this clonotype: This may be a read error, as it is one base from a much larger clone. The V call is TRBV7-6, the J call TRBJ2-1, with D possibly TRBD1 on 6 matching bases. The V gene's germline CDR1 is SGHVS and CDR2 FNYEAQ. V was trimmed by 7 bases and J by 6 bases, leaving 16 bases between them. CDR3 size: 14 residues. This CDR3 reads CASTDPQGINEQFF. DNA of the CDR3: TGTGCCAGCACCGATCCACAGGGTATCAATGAGCAGTTCTTC.

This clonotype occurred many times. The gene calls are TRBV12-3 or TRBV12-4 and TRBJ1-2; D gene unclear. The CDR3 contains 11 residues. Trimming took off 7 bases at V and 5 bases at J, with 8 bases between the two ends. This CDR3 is CASTDTYGYTF. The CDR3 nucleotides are TGTGCCAGCACCGACACATATGGCTACACCTTC.

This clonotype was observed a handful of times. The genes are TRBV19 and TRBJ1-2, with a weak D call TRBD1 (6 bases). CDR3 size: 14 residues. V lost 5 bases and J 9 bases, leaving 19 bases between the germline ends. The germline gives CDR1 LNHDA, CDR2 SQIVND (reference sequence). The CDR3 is CASSLDSSSGSYTF. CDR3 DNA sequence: TGTGCCAGTAGTCTGGACAGCTCAAGTGGTAGCTACACCTTC. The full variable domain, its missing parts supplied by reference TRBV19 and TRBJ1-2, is DGGITQSPKYLFRKEGQNVTLSCEQNLNHDAMYWYRQDPGQGLRLIYYSQIVNDFQKGDIAEGYSVSREKKESFPLTVTSAQKNPTAFYLCASSLDSSSGSYTFGSGTRLTVV.

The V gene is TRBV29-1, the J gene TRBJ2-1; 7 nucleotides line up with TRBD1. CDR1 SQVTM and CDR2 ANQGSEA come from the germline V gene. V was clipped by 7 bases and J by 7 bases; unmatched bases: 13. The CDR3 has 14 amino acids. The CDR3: CSARTGGVGNEQFF. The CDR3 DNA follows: TGCAGCGCCAGGACAGGTGGAGTCGGGAATGAGCAGTTCTTC.

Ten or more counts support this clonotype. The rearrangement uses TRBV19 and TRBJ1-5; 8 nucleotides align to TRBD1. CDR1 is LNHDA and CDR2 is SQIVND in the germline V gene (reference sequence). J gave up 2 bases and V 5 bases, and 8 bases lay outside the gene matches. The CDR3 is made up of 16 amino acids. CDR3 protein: CASSGSGGLGNQPQHF. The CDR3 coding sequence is TGTGCCAGTAGTGGCTCAGGGGGCTTGGGCAATCAGCCCCAGCATTTT.

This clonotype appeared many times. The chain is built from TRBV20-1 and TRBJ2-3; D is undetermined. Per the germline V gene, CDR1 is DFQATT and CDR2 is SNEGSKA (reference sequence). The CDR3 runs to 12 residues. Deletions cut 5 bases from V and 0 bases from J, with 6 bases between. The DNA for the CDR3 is TGCAGTGCTGACACCAGCACAGATACGCAGTATTTT. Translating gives CSADTSTDTQYF.

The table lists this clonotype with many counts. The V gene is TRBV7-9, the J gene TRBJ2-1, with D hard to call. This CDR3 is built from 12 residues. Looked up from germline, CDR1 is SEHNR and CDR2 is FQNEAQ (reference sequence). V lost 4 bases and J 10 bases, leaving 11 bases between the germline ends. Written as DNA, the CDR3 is TGTGCCAGCAGCTCCGCCCCCATAGAGCAGTTCTTC. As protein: CASSSAPIEQFF. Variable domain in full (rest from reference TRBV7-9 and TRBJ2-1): DTGVSQNPRHKITKRGQNVTFRCDPISEHNRLYWYRQTLGQGPEFLTYFQNEAQLEKSRLLSDRFSAERPKGSFSTLEIQRTEQGDSAMYLCASSSAPIEQFFGPGTRLTVL.